This TCR beta chain originates from a study of shared clonotypes between healthy human individuals (dated by TCRdb to 2019 to 2021). Background for the entire study: The cohort comprised a couple of women and a few men aged 18 to 49 years. For each donor, three plates each were used for CD4 naive and CD4 memory, two plates were used for CD8 naive, and one plate was used for CD8 memory. To estimate repertoire size and how much clonotype sharing occurs between individuals, the study deeply sequenced the blood TCR repertoires of roughly 5 healthy adults. Different laboratories and diverse techniques were used to prepare libraries and sequence TCR repertoires, to increase sequencing depth and limit assay-specific biases. Between about 0.85 and 8.9 billion PBMCs per donor were obtained by leukapheresis.

General study outcomes and caveats: Even with the large sequencing depth, rarefaction of the sorted-subset datasets indicated that sequencing was incomplete. Across a handful of donors, approximately 5% of naive CD4, roughly 3.3% of naive CD8, around 2.1% of memory CD4, and under 0.45% of memory CD8 clonotypes were shared. The genetic and exposure-history diversity represented was limited by the small number of donors. Clonotypes shared by all four sorted-subset donors showed higher generation probabilities than non-shared clonotypes. Sampling was restricted to blood, and TCR repertoires in tissues likely differ from the TCR repertoires found in blood. Pairwise subsampling indicated that sequencing depth was expected to affect the degree of clonotype sharing among donors. Estimated clonotype richness was generally larger for naive than for memory subsets.

The donors were healthy, HIV-negative adults who had no recently reported acute infections or vaccinations. Every donor was a Caucasian adult living in Nashville, Tennessee, USA. CD4+ T cells were enriched through magnetic negative selection, after which naive cells were positively selected on CD45RA and the remaining negative fraction served as the memory subset. Blood was collected by leukapheresis, and PBMCs were isolated by Ficoll-Histopaque density gradient centrifugation and then cryopreserved in liquid nitrogen vapor phase. Purity and quantity of every magnetically sorted T cell population were checked by analytical flow cytometry. Genomic DNA was isolated from every sorted fraction and measured by UV absorbance on a Nanodrop 2000c. Via the germline V gene, CDR1 is LGHNA and CDR2 YSLEER. The CDR3 numbers 15 residues from cysteine through phenylalanine. The entry retains the CDR3 DNA only, 45 bases that are in frame from base 1. Trimming removed 5 bases from V and 3 bases from J; the gene matches leave 3 bases unexplained.

About this clone: Its cognate antigen has yet to be identified. No base quality information exists; no much larger clone differs at one position.

Using the deep immunoSEQ assay, TCR CDR3 regions were amplified from genomic DNA by multiplex PCR. Extracted genomic DNA from each cell subset was spread evenly across all wells of several immunoSEQ 96-well plates, with each plate serving as a replicate. Each replicate PCR for sorted subsets received around 200 ng genomic DNA, equal to about 30,000 T cell genomes. Purified libraries were measured with a Qubit 3.0 fluorometer, size-checked on a Bioanalyzer 2100, and measured again with the KAPA Library Quantification kit. A separate single-read 150-cycle Illumina NextSeq 550 flow cell was used to sequence each immunoSEQ 96-well plate. In the source study's methods: Because only junctional sequences without quality scores were contained in the immunoSEQ output, filtering matching that applied to full-length reads could not be performed. Sequences were annotated with PyIR, a Python wrapper for IgBLAST v1.9, and V/J genes and CDR3 were assigned using IMGT germline references. Reads were filtered out if the reads had weak V/J assignments (E-value above 1e-6), no CDR3, stop codons, out-of-frame junctions, or ambiguous translated residues. V3J clonotypes were defined as sequences sharing the same inferred V gene, J gene, and CDR3 amino acid sequence. To compute the percentage overlap between repertoires, the number of shared unique clonotypes was divided by the size of the smaller repertoire. RTK rarefaction, the Chao1 estimator, and Recon v2.1 estimates of unobserved clonotypes were used to assess repertoire richness. Generation probabilities were computed with OLGA for all TCRbeta clonotypes obtained by the gDNA method from four donors. TCRdb took this table from immuneACCESS and kept in-frame rearrangements with V and J called. Such tables lack part of the clones; where checked against another copy, unresolved V genes explain under half of the gap, and the rest is unexplained. D and trimming come from the DNA, and the V and J calls and clone size come from that table. A total of fewer than 3 million clones appear in this sample, 92% of them only once. The ten largest clones take up 0.3% to 0.4% of the sample.

The chain is made from TRBV4-3 and TRBJ1-3; a stretch of 11 junction bases matches TRBD1. The sequencing input was naive CD4+ T cells from PBMCs. What this sample's cell subset or site label stands for: CD45RA+ positively selected. The receptor was isolated from a man aged 18 to 30 in good health. Some clones in this sample may be carry-over from other donors' samples. The CDR3 protein: CASSWDRGYGNTIYF. DNA sequence: TGCGCCAGCAGCTGGGACAGGGGGTATGGAAACACCATATATTTT.